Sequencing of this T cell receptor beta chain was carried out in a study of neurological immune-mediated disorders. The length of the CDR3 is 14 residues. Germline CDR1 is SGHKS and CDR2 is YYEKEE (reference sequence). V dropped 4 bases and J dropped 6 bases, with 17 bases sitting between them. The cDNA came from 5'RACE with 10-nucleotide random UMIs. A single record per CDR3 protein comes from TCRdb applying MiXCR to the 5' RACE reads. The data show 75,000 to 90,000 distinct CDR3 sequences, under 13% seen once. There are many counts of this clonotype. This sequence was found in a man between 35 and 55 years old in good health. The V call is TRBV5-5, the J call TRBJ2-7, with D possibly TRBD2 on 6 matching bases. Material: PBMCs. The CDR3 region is CASSAYGTATEQYF. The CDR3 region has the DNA TGTGCCAGCAGCGCCTATGGGACTGCCACCGAGCAGTACTTC.